The text below deals with one T cell receptor beta chain. Its target antigen remains unknown. Per-base qualities were not stored, and no clone one base away is much larger. Sequencing was performed on an Illumina MiSeq. TCRdb handled the public reads itself, with Q25 trimming in fastp and clone calling in MiXCR, and kept productive beta chains. Every distinct CDR3 protein forms one entry, paired with its most common genes and DNA. The sample includes roughly 71,000 distinct CDR3 sequences, with 20% to 25% observed a single time. The top ten hold around 8% of the sample. The data belong to a study of type 1 regulatory T cells (dated by TCRdb to the early 2020s). Regarding the complete study: An in vitro protocol by which a Tr1-enriched, alloantigen-specific CD4 T cell product named T-allo10 was generated was characterized in the study. T-allo10 was being evaluated clinically in patients with hematological malignancies who were receiving allogeneic hematopoietic stem cell transplantation.

Study-wide conclusions, independent of this receptor: Compared with non-Tr1 cells, Tr1 cells had a TCR repertoire that was more restricted, a finding the study read as clonal expansion induced by alloantigen.

The sequence derives from a human donor in good health. Sequencing was done on a sample of cultured type 1 regulatory T (Tr1) cells, either the whole culture or a sorted fraction (not recorded which). This specimen's cell subset or site label, per the study, means: type 1 regulatory T cells sorted from the T-allo10 product.

The CDR3 reads CASNRDGGYTF. The bases are TGTGCCAGCAACCGGGATGGTGGCTACACCTTC. Recombination linked TRBV6-2 or TRBV6-3 to TRBJ1-2; the D gene lacks a confident call. V drops 7 bases and J drops 7 bases, leaving 10 bases in between. The cysteine opens and the phenylalanine closes a CDR3 of 11 amino acids. Here the CDR3 DNA is all that survives: 33 bases in frame from base 1. Taken from the germline V gene, the CDR1 and CDR2 loops are MNHEY and SVGEGT.